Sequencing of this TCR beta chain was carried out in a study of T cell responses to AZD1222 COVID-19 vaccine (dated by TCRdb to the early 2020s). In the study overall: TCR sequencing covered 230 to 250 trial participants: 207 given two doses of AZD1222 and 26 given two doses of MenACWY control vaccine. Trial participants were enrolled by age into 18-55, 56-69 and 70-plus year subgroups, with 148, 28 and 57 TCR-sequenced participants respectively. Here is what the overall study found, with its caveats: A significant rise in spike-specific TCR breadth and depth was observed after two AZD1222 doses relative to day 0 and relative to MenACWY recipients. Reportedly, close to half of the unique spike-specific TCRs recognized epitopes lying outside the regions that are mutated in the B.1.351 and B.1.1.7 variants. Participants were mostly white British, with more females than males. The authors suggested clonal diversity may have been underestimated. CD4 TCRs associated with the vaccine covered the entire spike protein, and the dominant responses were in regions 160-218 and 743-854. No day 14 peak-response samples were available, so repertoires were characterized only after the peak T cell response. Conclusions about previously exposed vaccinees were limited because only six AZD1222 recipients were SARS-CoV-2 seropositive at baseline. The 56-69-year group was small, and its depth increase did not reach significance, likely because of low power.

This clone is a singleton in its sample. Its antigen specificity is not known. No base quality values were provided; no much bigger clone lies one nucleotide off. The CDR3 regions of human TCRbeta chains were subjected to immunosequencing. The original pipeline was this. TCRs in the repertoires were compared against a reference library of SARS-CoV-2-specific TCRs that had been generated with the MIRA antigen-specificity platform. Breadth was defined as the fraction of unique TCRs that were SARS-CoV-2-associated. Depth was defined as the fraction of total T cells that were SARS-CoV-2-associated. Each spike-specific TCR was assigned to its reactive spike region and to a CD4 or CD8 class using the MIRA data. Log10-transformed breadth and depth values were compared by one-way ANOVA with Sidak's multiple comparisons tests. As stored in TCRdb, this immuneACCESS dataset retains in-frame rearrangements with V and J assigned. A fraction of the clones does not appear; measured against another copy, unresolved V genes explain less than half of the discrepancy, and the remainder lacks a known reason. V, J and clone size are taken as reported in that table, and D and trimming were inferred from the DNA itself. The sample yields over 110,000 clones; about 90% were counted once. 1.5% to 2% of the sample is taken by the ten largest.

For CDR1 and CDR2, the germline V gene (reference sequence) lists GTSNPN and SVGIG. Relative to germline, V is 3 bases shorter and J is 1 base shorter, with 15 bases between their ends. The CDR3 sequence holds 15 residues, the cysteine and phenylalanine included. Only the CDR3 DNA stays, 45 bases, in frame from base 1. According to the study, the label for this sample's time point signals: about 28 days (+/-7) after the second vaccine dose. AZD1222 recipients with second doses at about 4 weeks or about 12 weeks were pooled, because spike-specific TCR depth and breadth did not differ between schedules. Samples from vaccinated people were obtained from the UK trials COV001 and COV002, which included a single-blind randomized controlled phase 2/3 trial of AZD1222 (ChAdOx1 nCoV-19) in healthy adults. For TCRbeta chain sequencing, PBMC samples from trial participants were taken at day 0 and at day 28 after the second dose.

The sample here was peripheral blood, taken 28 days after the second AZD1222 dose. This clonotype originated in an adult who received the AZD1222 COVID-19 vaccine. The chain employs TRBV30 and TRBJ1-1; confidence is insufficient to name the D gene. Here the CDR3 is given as CAWSGIYRANTEAFF. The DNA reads TGTGCCTGGAGCGGCATCTATAGGGCGAACACTGAAGCTTTCTTT.